The 20 T cell receptor beta chains reported below all come from one sample, sequenced in a study of regulatory T cells in long-lasting Graves disease. The sample's time point: newly diagnosed GD, antithyroid drugs for less than 3 months. From PBMCs, RNA was extracted and then used to make the TCR library. Building of the TCR beta libraries involved iRepertoire HTBI primers and Arm-PCR of CDR3 regions. TCRdb redid the calling of the multiplex PCR reads with MiXCR, one entry per CDR3 protein. The sample has 350,000 to 450,000 distinct CDR3 sequences, around 14% seen once. The same data also went into a second study, on T cells in Graves' hyperthyroidism and ophthalmopathy.

The sequencing used peripheral blood mononuclear cells (PBMCs), collected at new diagnosis, from a patient treated with antithyroid drugs. These receptors were collected from a woman aged 30 to 39 with Graves disease.

This clonotype came up many times. The chain employs TRBV29-1 and TRBJ2-7; TRBD1 might be the D (6 bases). Trimming removed 3 bases from V and 6 bases from J, with 12 bases in between. The CDR3 loop spans 12 amino acids. In germline, CDR1 is SQVTM, CDR2 ANQGSEA. CDR3 sequence (DNA): TGCAGCGTTGATTCAGGGGCGGGCGAGCAGTACTTC. Encoded protein: CSVDSGAGEQYF.

This clonotype was observed at least ten times. V and J are TRBV12-3 or TRBV12-4 and TRBJ2-1; 14 bases are a match to TRBD2. The CDR3 covers 21 residues. J gave up 0 bases and V 6 bases, and 16 bases lay outside the gene matches. The CDR3 DNA sequence: TGTGCCAGCAGCCCGTTCCCGGGACTAGCGGGAGAGGGGGGCTCCTACAATGAGCAGTTCTTC. It is translated as CASSPFPGLAGEGGSYNEQFF.

The sample holds one count of this clonotype. The V call is TRBV18, the J call TRBJ1-4, with D possibly being TRBD1 (6 bases). Germline V gene data show CDR1 as KGHSH and CDR2 as LQKENI. This CDR3 region has 14 residues. Trimming removed 3 bases at V and 7 bases at J, with 12 bases between. For the CDR3, the DNA is TGTGCCAGCTCACCCCGGCAGGGGTTTGAAAAACTGTTTTTT. As protein: CASSPRQGFEKLFF.

This clonotype was recorded many times. This rearrangement joins TRBV19 to TRBJ1-2, with 7 bases fitting TRBD1. From germline, CDR1 is LNHDA and CDR2 SQIVND (reference sequence). CDR3 length: 17 residues. Germline trimming cut 4 bases from V and 1 base from J; bases unmatched to any gene: 12. The CDR3 sequence is CASSRGQRWGGNYGYTF. The CDR3 coding sequence is TGTGCCAGTAGTAGGGGACAGCGATGGGGTGGTAACTATGGCTACACCTTC.

This clonotype has more than one count but fewer than ten. CDR3 in amino acids: CASSLGDHTGELFF. CDR3 sequence (DNA): TGTGCCAGCAGCTTGGGGGACCACACCGGGGAGCTGTTTTTT. The rearrangement joins TRBV5-6 to TRBJ2-2; D is perhaps TRBD1 or TRBD2 (5 bases each). V dropped 0 bases and J dropped 3 bases, with 6 bases sitting between them. The germline gives CDR1 SGHDT, CDR2 YYEEEE. This CDR3 comprises 14 residues.

This clonotype was seen many times. The CDR3 DNA sequence: TGTGCCAGCAGCTCGCGCGATGGGACTAGAATAAGCGCCTACGAGCAGTACTTC. It codes for CASSSRDGTRISAYEQYF. V usage is TRBV7-8 and J usage is TRBJ2-7; TRBD2 matches at 8 bases. CDR1 is SGHVS, CDR2 FQNEAQ, per germline. This CDR3 contains 18 residues. The V segment lost 4 bases and the J segment 2 bases; nucleotides outside the gene matches: 16. The full variable domain, in which reference TRBV7-8 and TRBJ2-7 provide the parts outside the CDR3, is GAGVSQSPRYKVAKRGQDVALRCDPISGHVSLFWYQQALGQGPEFLTYFQNEAQLDKSGLPSDRFFAERPEGSVSTLKIQRTQQEDSAVYLCASSSRDGTRISAYEQYFGPGTRLTVT.

About this clonotype itself: A much larger clonotype is one base distant, so this may be a read error. This chain links TRBV11-2 with TRBJ2-1; 12 bases align to TRBD2. The germline V gene encodes CDR1 SGHAT and CDR2 FQNNGV. The CDR3 covers 16 residues. Unmatched junction bases numbered 9, after V lost 5 bases and J lost 7 bases. The CDR3: CASSPYRLAGANEQFF. Written as DNA, the CDR3 is TGTGCCAGCAGCCCGTACAGACTAGCGGGAGCAAATGAGCAGTTCTTC.

This chain links TRBV19 with TRBJ2-5, with D perhaps matching TRBD1 (5 bases). The CDR3 has 18 amino acids. CDR1 LNHDA and CDR2 SQIVND come from the germline V gene (reference sequence). Trimming removed 2 bases from V and 5 bases from J, with 24 bases in between. The CDR3 is CASSISGAHRLKSETQYF. The CDR3 bases are TGTGCCAGTAGTATAAGTGGGGCCCACCGACTTAAGTCGGAGACCCAGTACTTC.

This clonotype turned up a few times. The chain links TRBV6-1 to TRBJ1-2; 7 nucleotides agree with TRBD1. This CDR3 region has 14 residues. In germline, CDR1 is MNHNS, CDR2 SASEGT. J was trimmed by 8 bases and V by 6 bases; bases with no gene match: 12. The CDR3 nucleotides are TGTGCCAGCAGGTCCGGGGACAGCATTATCGGCTACACCTTC. This sequence encodes CASRSGDSIIGYTF.

This clonotype has more than one count but fewer than ten. The chain uses TRBV18 and TRBJ1-2; 7 positions match TRBD1. The CDR3 loop spans 18 amino acids. V shed 6 bases, J shed 4 bases, and the junction held 20 bases outside the gene matches. CDR1 and CDR2 from the germline V gene are KGHSH and LQKENI. The CDR3 sequence is CASSNQGTGALEPYGYTF. CDR3 in DNA: TGTGCCAGCTCTAACCAAGGCACAGGGGCGCTTGAACCCTATGGCTACACCTTC.

Many counts were recorded for this clonotype. The gene calls are TRBV11-2 and TRBJ2-1, with a tentative D call TRBD2 (5 bases). The ends were cut back, 1 base at V and 10 bases at J, with 8 bases in the middle. Germline values: CDR1 SGHAT, CDR2 FQNNGV. This CDR3 has 12 amino acids. CDR3 region: CASSLGADEQFF. Here the CDR3 DNA reads TGTGCCAGCAGCTTAGGAGCGGACGAGCAGTTCTTC.

This clonotype was seen ten or more times. The CDR3 DNA reads TGTGCCAGCAGTTTATCGGGGATTCAGCCCCAGCATTTT. Residues: CASSLSGIQPQHF. V and J are TRBV12-3 or TRBV12-4 and TRBJ1-5; D not certain. CDR3 length: 13 residues. The V gene lost 2 bases and the J gene lost 6 bases, with 8 bases spanning the gap.

A few counts support this clonotype. The rearrangement uses TRBV13 and TRBJ2-6, with TRBD1 as a possible D gene (5 bases). Germline CDR1 is PRHDT and CDR2 is FYEKMQ (reference sequence). CDR3 length equals 19 residues. V was cut by 5 bases and J by 0 bases, with 20 bases left in between. The CDR3 bases are TGTGCCAGCAGCGGTGGAGATGGCGGACACAACTCTGGGGCCAACGTCCTGACTTTC. Translating gives CASSGGDGGHNSGANVLTF.

This clonotype was counted many times. DNA for the CDR3: TGTGCCAGCAGCTTAGGGCCTAGCGGGAGCGGAGAGCAGTTCTTC. As protein: CASSLGPSGSGEQFF. This rearrangement joins TRBV11-1 to TRBJ2-1, with TRBD2 identical over 10 bases. There are 15 residues in the CDR3. Germline assignment: CDR1 SGHAT and CDR2 FQDESV (reference sequence). V was pared by 1 base and J by 10 bases, with 7 bases of the junction left unmatched.

V and J are TRBV24-1 and TRBJ1-2, with 10 bases aligning to TRBD1. Germline V gives CDR1 KGHDR, CDR2 SFDVKD. Unmatched junction bases numbered 8, after V lost 3 bases and J lost 2 bases. CDR3 length: 17 amino acids. CDR3 bases: TGTGCCACCAGTGATGAAACCGGGACAGGGGTGAACTATGGCTACACCTTC. Protein sequence: CATSDETGTGVNYGYTF.

The chain links TRBV6-1 to TRBJ2-1; 9 bases map to TRBD2. V shed 1 base, J shed 6 bases, and the junction held 19 bases outside the gene matches. The CDR3 loop spans 20 amino acids. The germline V gene encodes CDR1 MNHNS and CDR2 SASEGT. In nucleotides, the CDR3 is TGTGCCAGCAGTGAAGAGCTGCCGACTAGCGGAGGGATTGGGGCCAATGAGCAGTTCTTC. It codes for CASSEELPTSGGIGANEQFF.

This clonotype was counted between two and nine times. The chain links TRBV3-1 to TRBJ2-4; the D gene is possibly TRBD2 (5 bases). Trimming removed 1 base from V and 10 bases from J, with 11 bases in between. The CDR3 is 13 residues long. Germline V lookup: CDR1 LGHDT, CDR2 YNNKEL (reference sequence). In DNA form, the CDR3 reads TGTGCCAGCAGCCAAGGGACTCCGGGGATTCAGTACTTC. This codes for CASSQGTPGIQYF.

This clonotype was detected a few times. J is TRBJ2-4 and V is TRBV3-1; TRBD2 aligns across 11 bases. The CDR3 runs 20 residues. Germline loops: CDR1 LGHDT, CDR2 YNNKEL (reference sequence). With 0 bases clipped from V and 0 bases from J, the junction kept 10 bases outside the gene matches. The CDR3 spells CASSQDPRLAGWGAKNIQYF. CDR3 bases: TGTGCCAGCAGCCAAGATCCCCGACTAGCGGGATGGGGAGCCAAAAACATTCAGTACTTC.

Many counts were recorded for this clonotype. The chain combines TRBV5-4 with TRBJ1-2; no reliable D call. The germline CDR1 and CDR2 sequences are SGHNT and YYREEE (reference sequence). CDR3 length: 13 amino acids. Trimming shortened V by 2 bases and J by 2 bases, and 7 bases separated the two germline ends. This CDR3 is CASSFGVNYGYTF. Here the CDR3 DNA reads TGTGCCAGCAGCTTCGGAGTAAACTATGGCTACACCTTC.

Ten or more counts support this clonotype. The CDR3 here is CASSRDRTEAFF. The CDR3 nucleotides are TGTGCCAGCAGTCGCGACAGGACTGAAGCTTTCTTT. The chain employs TRBV28 and TRBJ1-1; tentative D call: TRBD1 (6 bases). Germline-derived CDR1 and CDR2 are MDHEN and SYDVKM. V lost 5 bases to trimming and J lost 5 bases, with 9 bases between them. The CDR3 has 12 amino acids.